This paragraph covers one TCR beta chain sequence. Its cognate antigen is unknown. Isolated RNA was reverse transcribed in full, so expressed TCRB transcripts were sequenced. For naive, central memory and regulatory T cell samples, reads averaged around 3.5 million. Sequencing was performed with immunoSEQ multiplex PCR; in TCRdb, only in-frame clones are kept and a portion is missing. The table shows around 650,000 clones, with 12% occurring only once. The data were taken from a study of beta chain features in type 1 diabetes. The CDR3 sequence is 16 residues long. V was clipped by 2 bases and J by 4 bases; unmatched bases: 8. CDR1 is MGHDK and CDR2 is SYGVNS in the germline V gene. Findings and limits, study-wide: Moderate yet significant TCRB CDR3 shortening was seen in Type 1 diabetes patients in all four CD4+ subsets. The study left unresolved whether HLA type influences TCRB rearrangement.

Every donor provided one heparinised blood draw, which averaged approximately 100 mL. The receptor's source is a young man with type 1 diabetes. V and J are TRBV25-1 and TRBJ2-5; 9 bases map to TRBD1. The sequencing input was naive CD4+ T cells from blood. The CDR3 here is CASSEGGTGRGETQYF. DNA of the CDR3: TGTGCCAGCAGTGAAGGGGGGACAGGGAGGGGAGAGACCCAGTACTTC.